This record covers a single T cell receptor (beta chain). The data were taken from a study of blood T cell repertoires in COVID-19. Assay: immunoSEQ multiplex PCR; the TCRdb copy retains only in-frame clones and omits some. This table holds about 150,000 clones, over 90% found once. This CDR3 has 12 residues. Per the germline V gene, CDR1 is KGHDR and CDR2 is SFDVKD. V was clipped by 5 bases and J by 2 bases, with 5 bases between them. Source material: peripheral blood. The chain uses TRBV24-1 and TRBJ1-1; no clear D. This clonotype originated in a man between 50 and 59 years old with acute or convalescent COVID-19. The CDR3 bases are TGTGCCACCAGTGGGCTCAACACTGAAGCTTTCTTT. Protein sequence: CATSGLNTEAFF.